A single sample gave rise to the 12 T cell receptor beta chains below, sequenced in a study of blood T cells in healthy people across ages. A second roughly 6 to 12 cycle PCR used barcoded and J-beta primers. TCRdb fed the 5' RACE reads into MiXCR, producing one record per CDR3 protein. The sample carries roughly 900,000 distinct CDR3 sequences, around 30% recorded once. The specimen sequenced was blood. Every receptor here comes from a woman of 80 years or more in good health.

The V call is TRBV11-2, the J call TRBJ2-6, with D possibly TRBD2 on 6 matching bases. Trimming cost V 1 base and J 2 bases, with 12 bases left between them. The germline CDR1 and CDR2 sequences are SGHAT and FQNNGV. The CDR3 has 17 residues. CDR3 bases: TGTGCCAGCAGCTTAGGGGTTGGGGGGACTGGGGCCAACGTCCTGACTTTC. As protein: CASSLGVGGTGANVLTF. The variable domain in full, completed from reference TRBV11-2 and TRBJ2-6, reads EAGVAQSPRYKIIEKRQSVAFWCNPISGHATLYWYQQILGQGPKLLIQFQNNGVVDDSQLPKDRFSAERLKGVDSTLKIQPAKLEDSAVYLCASSLGVGGTGANVLTFGAGSRLTVL.

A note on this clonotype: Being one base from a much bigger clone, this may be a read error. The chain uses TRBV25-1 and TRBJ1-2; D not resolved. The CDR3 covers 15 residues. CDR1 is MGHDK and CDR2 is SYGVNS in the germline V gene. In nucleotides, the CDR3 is TGTGCCAACAGTGACCCTGGAGCAGTTAACTATGGCTACACCTTC. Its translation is CANSDPGAVNYGYTF.

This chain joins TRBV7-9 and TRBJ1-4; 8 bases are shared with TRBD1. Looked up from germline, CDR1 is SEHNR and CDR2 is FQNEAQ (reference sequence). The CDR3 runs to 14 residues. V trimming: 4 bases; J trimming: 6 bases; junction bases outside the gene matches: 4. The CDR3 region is CASSWTGIDEKLFF. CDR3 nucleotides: TGTGCCAGCAGCTGGACAGGGATTGATGAAAAACTGTTTTTT.

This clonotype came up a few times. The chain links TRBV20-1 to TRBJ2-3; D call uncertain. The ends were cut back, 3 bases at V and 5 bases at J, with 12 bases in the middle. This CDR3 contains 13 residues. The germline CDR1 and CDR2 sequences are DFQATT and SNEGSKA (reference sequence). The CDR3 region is CSARGSQRDTQYF. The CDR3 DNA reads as TGCAGTGCTAGGGGGTCCCAGCGAGATACGCAGTATTTT.

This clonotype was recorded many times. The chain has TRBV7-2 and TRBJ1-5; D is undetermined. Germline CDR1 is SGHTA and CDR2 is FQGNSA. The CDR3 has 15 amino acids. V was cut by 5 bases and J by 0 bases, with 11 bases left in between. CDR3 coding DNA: TGTGCCAGCAGCCCCGGGCCGAATAGCAATCAGCCCCAGCATTTT. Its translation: CASSPGPNSNQPQHF.

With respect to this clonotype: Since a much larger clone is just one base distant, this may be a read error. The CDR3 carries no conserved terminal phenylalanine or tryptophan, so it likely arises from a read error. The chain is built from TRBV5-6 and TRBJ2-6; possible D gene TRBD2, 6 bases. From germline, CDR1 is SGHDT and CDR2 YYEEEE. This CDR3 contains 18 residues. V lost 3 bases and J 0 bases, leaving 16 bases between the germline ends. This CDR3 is CASSSAGRLVSGANVLTC. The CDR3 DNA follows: TGTGCCAGCAGCTCGGCGGGACGGCTCGTCTCTGGGGCCAACGTCCTGACTTGC.

The CDR3 reads CASSIHRNQETQYF. The CDR3 DNA reads as TGCGCCAGCAGCATACACAGAAACCAAGAGACCCAGTACTTC. The rearrangement joins TRBV5-1 to TRBJ2-5; the D is unclear. The CDR3 has 14 amino acids. The V gene lost 4 bases and the J gene lost 0 bases, with 10 bases spanning the gap. Germline CDR1 is SGHRS and CDR2 is YFSETQ.

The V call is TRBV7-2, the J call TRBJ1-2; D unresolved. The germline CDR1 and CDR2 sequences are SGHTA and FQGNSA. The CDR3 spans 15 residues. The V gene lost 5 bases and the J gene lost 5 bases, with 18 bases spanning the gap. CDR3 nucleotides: TGTGCCAGCAGCCCTCACATGGAAGATGGGTATGGCTACACCTTC. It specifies CASSPHMEDGYGYTF.

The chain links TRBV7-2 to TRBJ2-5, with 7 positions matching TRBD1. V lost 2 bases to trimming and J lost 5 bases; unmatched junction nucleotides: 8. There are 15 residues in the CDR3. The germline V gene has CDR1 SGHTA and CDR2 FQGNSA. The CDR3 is CASSLTSGTVETQYF. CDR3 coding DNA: TGTGCCAGCAGCTTAACTTCCGGGACAGTTGAGACCCAGTACTTC.

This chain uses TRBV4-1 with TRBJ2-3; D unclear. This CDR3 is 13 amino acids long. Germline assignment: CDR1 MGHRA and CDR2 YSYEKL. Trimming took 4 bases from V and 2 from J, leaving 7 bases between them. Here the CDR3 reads CASSPAYTDTQYF. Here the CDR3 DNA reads TGCGCCAGCAGCCCAGCATACACAGATACGCAGTATTTT.

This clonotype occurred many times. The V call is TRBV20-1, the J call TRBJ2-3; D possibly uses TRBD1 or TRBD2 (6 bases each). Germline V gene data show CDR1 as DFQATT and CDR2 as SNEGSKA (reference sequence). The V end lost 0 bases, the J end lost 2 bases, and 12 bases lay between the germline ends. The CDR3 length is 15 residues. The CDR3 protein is CSARDLGGLTDTQYF. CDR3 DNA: TGCAGTGCTAGAGATTTGGGGGGCCTCACAGATACGCAGTATTTT.

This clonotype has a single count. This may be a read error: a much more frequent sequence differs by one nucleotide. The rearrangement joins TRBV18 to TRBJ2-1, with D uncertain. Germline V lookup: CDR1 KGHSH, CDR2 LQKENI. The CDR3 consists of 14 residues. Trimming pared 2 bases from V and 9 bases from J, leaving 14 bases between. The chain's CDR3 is CASSPEVSDGEQFF. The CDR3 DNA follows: TGTGCCAGCTCACCAGAAGTCTCGGATGGTGAGCAGTTCTTC.